This TCR beta chain was captured by sequencing in a study of blood T cells in healthy people across ages. Sample-barcoded 5' priming and a J-beta primer mix drove a second PCR of 7 to 11 cycles. Each CDR3 protein gets one entry after TCRdb re-called the 5' RACE reads with MiXCR. The table shows about 730,000 distinct CDR3 sequences, with roughly 41% occurring only once. As for this clonotype: As yet, its antigen is unknown.

Every donor provided roughly 10 milliliters of peripheral blood. Per individual sample, total RNA of at least 6 micrograms was extracted. The CDR3 is 14 residues long. V lost 6 bases to trimming and J lost 7 bases; unmatched junction nucleotides: 11. CDR1 and CDR2 from the germline V gene are SQVTM and ANQGSEA. General study results and limits: Lack of knowledge of donor CMV status possibly confounded expanded clonotype changes.

This receptor was obtained from a woman aged 60-70 years in good health. The chain carries TRBV29-1 and TRBJ2-1, with 8 bases that match TRBD2. The sequenced sample consisted of blood. Here the CDR3 DNA reads TGCAGCGTCACACGGGGGGGAGTGGGGAATGAGCAGTTCTTC. As protein: CSVTRGGVGNEQFF.